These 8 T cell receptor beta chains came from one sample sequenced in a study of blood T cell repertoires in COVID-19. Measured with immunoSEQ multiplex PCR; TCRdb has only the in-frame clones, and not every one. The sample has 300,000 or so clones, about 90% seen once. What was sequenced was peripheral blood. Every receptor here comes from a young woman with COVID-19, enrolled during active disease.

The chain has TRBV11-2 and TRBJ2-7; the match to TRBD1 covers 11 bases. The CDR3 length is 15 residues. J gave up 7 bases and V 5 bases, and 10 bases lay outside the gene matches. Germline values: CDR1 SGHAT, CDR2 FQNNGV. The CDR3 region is CASSTLPGQGVEQYF. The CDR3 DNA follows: TGTGCCAGCAGCACACTACCGGGACAGGGGGTTGAGCAGTACTTC.

The CDR3 is CASGRTGELFF. The CDR3 coding sequence is TGTGCCAGCGGCCGGACAGGGGAGCTGTTTTTT. J is TRBJ2-2 and V is TRBV14; D perhaps matches TRBD1 (5 bases). The CDR3 is made up of 11 amino acids. The V and J ends lost 8 bases and 8 bases respectively, with 9 bases between them. CDR1 SGHDN and CDR2 FVKESK come from the germline V gene.

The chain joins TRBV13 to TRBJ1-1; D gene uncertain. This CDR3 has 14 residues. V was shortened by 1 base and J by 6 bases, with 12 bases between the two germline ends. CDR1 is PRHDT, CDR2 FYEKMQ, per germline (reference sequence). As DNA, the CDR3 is TGTGCCAGCAGCTTAGCCCGGGATGGGGCTGAAGCTTTCTTT. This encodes CASSLARDGAEAFF.

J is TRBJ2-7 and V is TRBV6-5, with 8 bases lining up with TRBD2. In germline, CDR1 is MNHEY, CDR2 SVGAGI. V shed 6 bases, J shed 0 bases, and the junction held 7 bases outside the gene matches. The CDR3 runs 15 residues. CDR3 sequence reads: CASRPTSGSSYEQYF. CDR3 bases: TGTGCCAGCAGACCAACTAGCGGAAGCTCCTACGAGCAGTACTTC.

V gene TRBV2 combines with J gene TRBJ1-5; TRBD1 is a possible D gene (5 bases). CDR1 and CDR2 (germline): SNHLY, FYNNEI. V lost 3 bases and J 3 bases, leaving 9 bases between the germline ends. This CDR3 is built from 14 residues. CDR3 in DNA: TGTGCCAGCAGTGATTCGACAGTCAATCAGCCCCAGCATTTT. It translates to CASSDSTVNQPQHF.

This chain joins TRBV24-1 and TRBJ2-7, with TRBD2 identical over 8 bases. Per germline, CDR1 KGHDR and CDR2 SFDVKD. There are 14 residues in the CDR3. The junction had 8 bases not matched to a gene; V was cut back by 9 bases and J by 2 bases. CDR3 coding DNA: TGTGCCACCGAGTCGGGAGGGCCAACCTACGAGCAGTACTTC. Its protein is CATESGGPTYEQYF.

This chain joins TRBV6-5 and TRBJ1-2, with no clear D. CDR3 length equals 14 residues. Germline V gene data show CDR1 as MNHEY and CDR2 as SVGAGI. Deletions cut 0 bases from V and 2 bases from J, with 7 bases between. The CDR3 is CASSYSEGNYGYTF. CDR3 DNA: TGTGCCAGCAGTTACTCGGAGGGAAACTATGGCTACACCTTC.

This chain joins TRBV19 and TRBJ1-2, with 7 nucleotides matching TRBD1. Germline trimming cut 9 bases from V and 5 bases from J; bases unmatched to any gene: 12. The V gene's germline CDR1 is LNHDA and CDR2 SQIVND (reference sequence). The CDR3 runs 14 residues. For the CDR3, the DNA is TGTGCCAGCCGGGAGGGGACAGTCTTTTATGGCTACACCTTC. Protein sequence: CASREGTVFYGYTF.